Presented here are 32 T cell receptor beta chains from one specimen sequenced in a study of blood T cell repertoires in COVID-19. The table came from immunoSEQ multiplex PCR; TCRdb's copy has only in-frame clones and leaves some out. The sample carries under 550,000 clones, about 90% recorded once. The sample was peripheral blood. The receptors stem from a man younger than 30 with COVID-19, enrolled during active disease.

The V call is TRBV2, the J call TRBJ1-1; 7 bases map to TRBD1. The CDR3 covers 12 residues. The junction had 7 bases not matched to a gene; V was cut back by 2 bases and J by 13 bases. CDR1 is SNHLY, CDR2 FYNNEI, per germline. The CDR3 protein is CASSEPDRRGFF. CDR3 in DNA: TGTGCCAGCAGTGAACCGGACAGGAGAGGTTTCTTT.

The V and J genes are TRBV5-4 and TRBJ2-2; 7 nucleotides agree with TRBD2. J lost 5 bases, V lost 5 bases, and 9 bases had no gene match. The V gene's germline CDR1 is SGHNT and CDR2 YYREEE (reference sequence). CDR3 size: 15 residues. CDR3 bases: TGTGCCAGCAGAACCCGGGGCGGGAGAACCGGGGAGCTGTTTTTT. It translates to CASRTRGGRTGELFF.

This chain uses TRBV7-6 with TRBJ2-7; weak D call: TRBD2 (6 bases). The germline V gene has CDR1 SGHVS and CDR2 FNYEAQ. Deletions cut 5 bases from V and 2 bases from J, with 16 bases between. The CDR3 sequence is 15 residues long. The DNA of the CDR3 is TGTGCCAGCAGCCCCCAGAGCGGCGGGGCCTACGAGCAGTACTTC. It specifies CASSPQSGGAYEQYF.

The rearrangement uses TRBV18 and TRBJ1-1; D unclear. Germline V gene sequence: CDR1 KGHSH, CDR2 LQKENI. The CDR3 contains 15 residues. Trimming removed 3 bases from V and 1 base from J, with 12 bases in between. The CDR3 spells CASSPPTGANTEAFF. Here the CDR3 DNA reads TGTGCCAGCTCACCCCCAACGGGAGCGAACACTGAAGCTTTCTTT.

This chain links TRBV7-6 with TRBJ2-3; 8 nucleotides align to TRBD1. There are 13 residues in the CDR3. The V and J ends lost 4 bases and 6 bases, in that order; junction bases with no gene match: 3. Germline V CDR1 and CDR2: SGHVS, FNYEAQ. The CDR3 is CASSSDRGDTQYF. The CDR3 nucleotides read TGTGCCAGCAGCTCAGACAGGGGCGATACGCAGTATTTT. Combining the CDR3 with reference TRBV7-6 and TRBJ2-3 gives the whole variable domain GAGVSQSPRYKVTKRGQDVALRCDPISGHVSLYWYRQALGQGPEFLTYFNYEAQQDKSGLPNDRFSAERPEGSISTLTIQRTEQRDSAMYRCASSSDRGDTQYFGPGTRLTVL.

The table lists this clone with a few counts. The CDR3 loop reads CASSQQGSYGYTF. CDR3 nucleotides: TGTGCCAGCAGCCAACAGGGTTCCTATGGCTACACCTTC. J is TRBJ1-2 and V is TRBV4-2, with D maybe TRBD1 (5 bases). This CDR3 has 13 amino acids. Trimming pared 2 bases from V and 4 bases from J, leaving 8 bases between. CDR1 LGHNA and CDR2 YNFKEQ come from the germline V gene.

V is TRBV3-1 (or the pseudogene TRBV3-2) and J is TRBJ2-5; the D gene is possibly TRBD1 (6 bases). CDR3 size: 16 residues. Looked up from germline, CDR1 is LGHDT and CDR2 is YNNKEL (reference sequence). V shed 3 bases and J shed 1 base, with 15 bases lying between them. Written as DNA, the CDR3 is TGTGCCAGCAGCCAGACGCCACTAGGGGGCCAAGAGACCCAGTACTTC. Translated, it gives CASSQTPLGGQETQYF.

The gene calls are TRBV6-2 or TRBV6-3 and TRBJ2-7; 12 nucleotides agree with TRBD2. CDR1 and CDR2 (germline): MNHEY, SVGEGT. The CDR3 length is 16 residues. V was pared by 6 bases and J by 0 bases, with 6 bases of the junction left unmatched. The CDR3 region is CASRPSGRATSYEQYF. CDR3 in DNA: TGTGCCAGCAGACCTAGCGGGAGGGCCACCTCCTACGAGCAGTACTTC.

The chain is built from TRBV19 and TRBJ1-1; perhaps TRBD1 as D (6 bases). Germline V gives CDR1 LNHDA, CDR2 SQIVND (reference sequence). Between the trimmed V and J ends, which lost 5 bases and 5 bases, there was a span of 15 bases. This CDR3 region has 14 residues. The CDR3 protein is CASSPQGTRTEAFF. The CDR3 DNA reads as TGTGCCAGTAGTCCCCAGGGGACGAGGACTGAAGCTTTCTTT.

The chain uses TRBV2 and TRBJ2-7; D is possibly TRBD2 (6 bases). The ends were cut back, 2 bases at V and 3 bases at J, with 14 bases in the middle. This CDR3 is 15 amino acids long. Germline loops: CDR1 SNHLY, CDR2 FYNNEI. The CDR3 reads CASSESFIGSYEQYF. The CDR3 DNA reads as TGTGCCAGCAGTGAATCGTTTATCGGGAGCTACGAGCAGTACTTC.

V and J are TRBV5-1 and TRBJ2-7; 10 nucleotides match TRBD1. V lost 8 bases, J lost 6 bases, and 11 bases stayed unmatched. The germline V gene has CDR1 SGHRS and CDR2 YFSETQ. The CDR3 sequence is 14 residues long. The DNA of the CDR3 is TGCGCCAGTAATACCGGGACAGGGGATTCCGAGCAGTACTTC. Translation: CASNTGTGDSEQYF.

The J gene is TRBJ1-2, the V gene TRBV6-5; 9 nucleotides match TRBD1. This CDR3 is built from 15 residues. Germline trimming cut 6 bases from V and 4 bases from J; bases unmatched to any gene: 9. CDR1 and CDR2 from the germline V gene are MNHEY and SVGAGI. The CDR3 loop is CASRPQGAGSYGYTF. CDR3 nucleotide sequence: TGTGCCAGCAGACCACAGGGGGCTGGCAGCTATGGCTACACCTTC.

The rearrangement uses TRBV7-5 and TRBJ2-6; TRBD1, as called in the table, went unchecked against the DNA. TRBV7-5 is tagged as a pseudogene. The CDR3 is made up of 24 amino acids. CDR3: CVRSPTGTGRPRGRNFGGANVLTF. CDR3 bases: TGTGTCAGAAGTCCTACCGGGACAGGGCGGCCCCGAGGTCGTAATTTTGGTGGGGCCAACGTCCTGACTTTC.

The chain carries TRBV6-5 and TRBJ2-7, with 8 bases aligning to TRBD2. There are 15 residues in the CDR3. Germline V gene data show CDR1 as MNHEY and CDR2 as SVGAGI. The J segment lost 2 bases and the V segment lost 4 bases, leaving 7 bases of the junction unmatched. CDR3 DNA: TGTGCCAGCAGTTCCTTCGGGGGGGCCGCCTACGAGCAGTACTTC. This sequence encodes CASSSFGGAAYEQYF.

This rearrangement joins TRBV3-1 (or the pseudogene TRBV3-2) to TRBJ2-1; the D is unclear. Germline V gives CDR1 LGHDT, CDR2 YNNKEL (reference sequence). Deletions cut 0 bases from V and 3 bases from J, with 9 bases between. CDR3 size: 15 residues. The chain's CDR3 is CASSQDSVIYNEQFF. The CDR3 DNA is TGTGCCAGCAGCCAAGATTCTGTAATCTACAATGAGCAGTTCTTC.

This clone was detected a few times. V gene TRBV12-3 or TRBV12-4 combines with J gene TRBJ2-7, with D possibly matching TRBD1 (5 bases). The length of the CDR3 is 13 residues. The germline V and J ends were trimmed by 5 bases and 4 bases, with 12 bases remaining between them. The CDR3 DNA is TGTGCCAGCAGTCTACGCCCAGGGTACGAGCAGTACTTC. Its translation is CASSLRPGYEQYF.

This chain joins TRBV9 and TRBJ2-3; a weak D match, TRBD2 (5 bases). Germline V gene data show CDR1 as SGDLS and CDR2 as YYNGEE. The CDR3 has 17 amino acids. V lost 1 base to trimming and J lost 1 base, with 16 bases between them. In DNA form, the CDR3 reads TGTGCCAGCAGCGTAAGGGTCCGAGGGTTGGGCACAGATACGCAGTATTTT. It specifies CASSVRVRGLGTDTQYF.

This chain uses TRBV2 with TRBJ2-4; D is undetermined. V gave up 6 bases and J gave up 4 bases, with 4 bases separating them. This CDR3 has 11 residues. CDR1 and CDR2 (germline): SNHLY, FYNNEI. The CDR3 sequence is CASSQKNIQYF. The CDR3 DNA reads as TGTGCCAGCAGCCAGAAAAACATTCAGTACTTC. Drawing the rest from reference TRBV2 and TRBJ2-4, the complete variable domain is EPEVTQTPSHQVTQMGQEVILRCVPISNHLYFYWYRQILGQKVEFLVSFYNNEISEKSEIFDDQFSVERPDGSNFTLKIRSTKLEDSAMYFCASSQKNIQYFGAGTRLSVL.

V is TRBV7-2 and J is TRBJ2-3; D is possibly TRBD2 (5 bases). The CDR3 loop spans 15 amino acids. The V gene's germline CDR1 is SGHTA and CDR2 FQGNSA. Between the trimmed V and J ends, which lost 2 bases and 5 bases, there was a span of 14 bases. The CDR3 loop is CASSLKRGPRDTQYF. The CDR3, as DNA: TGTGCCAGCAGCTTAAAGAGAGGGCCAAGAGATACGCAGTATTTT.

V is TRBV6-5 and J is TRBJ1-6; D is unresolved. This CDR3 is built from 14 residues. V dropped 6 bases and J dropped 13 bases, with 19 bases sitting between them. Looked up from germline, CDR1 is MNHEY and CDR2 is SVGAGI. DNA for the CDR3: TGTGCCAGCAGCGATACTACAACCTTTGGGCCCCTCCACTTT. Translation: CASSDTTTFGPLHF.

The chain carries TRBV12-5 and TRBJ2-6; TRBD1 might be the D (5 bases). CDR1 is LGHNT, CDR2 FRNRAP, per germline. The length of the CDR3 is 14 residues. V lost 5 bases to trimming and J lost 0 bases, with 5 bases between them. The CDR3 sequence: CASGQGSGANVLTF. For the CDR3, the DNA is TGTGCTAGTGGTCAGGGCTCTGGGGCCAACGTCCTGACTTTC.

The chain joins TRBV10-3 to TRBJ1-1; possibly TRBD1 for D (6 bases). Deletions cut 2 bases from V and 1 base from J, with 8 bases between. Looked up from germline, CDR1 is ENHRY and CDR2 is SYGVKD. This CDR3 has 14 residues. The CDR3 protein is CAISEATGNTEAFF. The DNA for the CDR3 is TGTGCCATCAGTGAGGCGACAGGGAACACTGAAGCTTTCTTT.

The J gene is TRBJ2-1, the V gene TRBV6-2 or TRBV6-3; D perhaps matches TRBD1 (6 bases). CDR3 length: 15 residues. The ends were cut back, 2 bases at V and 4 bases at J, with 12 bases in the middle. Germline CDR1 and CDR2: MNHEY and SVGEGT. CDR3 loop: CASSYVGGRYNEQFF. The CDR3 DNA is TGTGCCAGCAGTTACGTTGGGGGCCGATACAATGAGCAGTTCTTC.

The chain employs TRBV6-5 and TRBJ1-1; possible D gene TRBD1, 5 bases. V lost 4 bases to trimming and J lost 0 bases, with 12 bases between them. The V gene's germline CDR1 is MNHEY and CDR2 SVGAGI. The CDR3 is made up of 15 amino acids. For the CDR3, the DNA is TGTGCCAGCAGTTTGGAGGGACCTATGAACACTGAAGCTTTCTTT. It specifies CASSLEGPMNTEAFF.

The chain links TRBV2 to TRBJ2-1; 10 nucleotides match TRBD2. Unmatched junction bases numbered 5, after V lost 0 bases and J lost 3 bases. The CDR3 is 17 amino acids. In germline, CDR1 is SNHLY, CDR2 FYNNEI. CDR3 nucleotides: TGTGCCAGCAGTGAAGCGGCTAGCGGGGGTCTCTACAATGAGCAGTTCTTC. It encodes CASSEAASGGLYNEQFF.

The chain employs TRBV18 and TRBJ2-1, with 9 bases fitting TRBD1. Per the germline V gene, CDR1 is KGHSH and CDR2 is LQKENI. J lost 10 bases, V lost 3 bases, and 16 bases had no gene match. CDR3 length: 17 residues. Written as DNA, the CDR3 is TGTGCCAGCTCACCCGCGCAAGGGACAGGGTCGCTAAGAGAGCAGTTCTTC. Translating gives CASSPAQGTGSLREQFF. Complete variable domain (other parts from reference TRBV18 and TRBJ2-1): NAGVMQNPRHLVRRRGQEARLRCSPMKGHSHVYWYRQLPEEGLKFMVYLQKENIIDESGMPKERFSAEFPKEGPSILRIQQVVRGDSAAYFCASSPAQGTGSLREQFFGPGTRLTVL.

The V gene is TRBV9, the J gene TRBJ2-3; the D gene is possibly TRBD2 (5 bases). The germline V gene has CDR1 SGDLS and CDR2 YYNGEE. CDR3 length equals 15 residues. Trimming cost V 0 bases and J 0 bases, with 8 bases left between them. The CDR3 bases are TGTGCCAGCAGCGTAGGCGGGCTGAGCACAGATACGCAGTATTTT. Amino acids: CASSVGGLSTDTQYF.

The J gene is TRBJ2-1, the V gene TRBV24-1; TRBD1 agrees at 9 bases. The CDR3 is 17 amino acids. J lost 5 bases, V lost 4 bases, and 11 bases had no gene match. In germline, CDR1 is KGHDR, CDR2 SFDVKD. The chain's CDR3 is CATSEQRQGVKDNEQFF. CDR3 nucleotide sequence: TGTGCCACCAGTGAGCAGAGACAGGGGGTAAAGGACAATGAGCAGTTCTTC.

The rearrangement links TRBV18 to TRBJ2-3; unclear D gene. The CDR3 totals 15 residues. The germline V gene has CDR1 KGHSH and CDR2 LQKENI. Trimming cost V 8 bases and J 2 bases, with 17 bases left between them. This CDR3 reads CASIPGTDLTDTQYF. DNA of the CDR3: TGTGCCAGCATCCCAGGAACAGACCTCACAGATACGCAGTATTTT. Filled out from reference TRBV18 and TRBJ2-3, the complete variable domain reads NAGVMQNPRHLVRRRGQEARLRCSPMKGHSHVYWYRQLPEEGLKFMVYLQKENIIDESGMPKERFSAEFPKEGPSILRIQQVVRGDSAAYFCASIPGTDLTDTQYFGPGTRLTVL.

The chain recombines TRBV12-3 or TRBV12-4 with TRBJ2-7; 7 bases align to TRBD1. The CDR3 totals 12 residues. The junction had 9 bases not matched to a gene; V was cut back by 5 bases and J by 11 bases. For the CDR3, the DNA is TGTGCCAGCAGTATCCACCCGGGACAGAAGTACTTC. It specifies CASSIHPGQKYF.

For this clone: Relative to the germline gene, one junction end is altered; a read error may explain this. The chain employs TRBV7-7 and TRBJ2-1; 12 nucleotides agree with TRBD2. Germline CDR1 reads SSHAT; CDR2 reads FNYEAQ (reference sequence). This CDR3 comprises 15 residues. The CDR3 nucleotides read TGTGCTAGCAGCCCCCGGGCTAGCGGGAGGGGTGAGCAGTTCTTC. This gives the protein CASSPRASGRGEQFF.

The CDR3 loop is CASSIASRGGGYGYTF. The CDR3 nucleotides read TGTGCCAGTAGTATAGCCTCCCGAGGGGGCGGCTATGGCTACACCTTC. The chain carries TRBV19 and TRBJ1-2; 7 nucleotides align to TRBD1. The CDR3 is 16 residues long. CDR1 and CDR2 from the germline V gene are LNHDA and SQIVND (reference sequence). V lost 1 base and J lost 4; bases outside the gene matches: 9. The full variable domain, in which reference TRBV19 and TRBJ1-2 provide the parts outside the CDR3, is DGGITQSPKYLFRKEGQNVTLSCEQNLNHDAMYWYRQDPGQGLRLIYYSQIVNDFQKGDIAEGYSVSREKKESFPLTVTSAQKNPTAFYLCASSIASRGGGYGYTFGSGTRLTVV.